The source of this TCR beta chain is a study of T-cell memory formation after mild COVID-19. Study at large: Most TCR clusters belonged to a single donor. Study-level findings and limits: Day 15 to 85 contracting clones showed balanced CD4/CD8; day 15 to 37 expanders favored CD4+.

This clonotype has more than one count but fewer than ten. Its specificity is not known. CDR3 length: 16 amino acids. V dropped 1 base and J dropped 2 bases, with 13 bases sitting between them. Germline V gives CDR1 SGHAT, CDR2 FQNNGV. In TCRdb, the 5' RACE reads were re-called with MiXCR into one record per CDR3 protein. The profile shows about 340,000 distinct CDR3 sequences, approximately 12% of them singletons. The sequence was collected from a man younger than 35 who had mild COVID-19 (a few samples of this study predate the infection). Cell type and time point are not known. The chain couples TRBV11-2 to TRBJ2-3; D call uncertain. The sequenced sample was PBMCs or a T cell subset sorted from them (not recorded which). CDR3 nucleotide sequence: TGTGCCAGCAGCTTAGGTGGACGCGGATACACAGATACGCAGTATTTT. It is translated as CASSLGGRGYTDTQYF.